Each of the 15 T cell receptor beta chains below was sequenced from the same sample in a study of blood T cell repertoires in COVID-19. Clones were read by immunoSEQ multiplex PCR, and TCRdb kept only the in-frame ones, dropping some. This repertoire shows over 350,000 clones, 70% to 90% found once; its top ten account for about 2.1%. Sequenced input: PBMCs or T cells enriched from blood (not recorded which). The receptors here all came from a woman younger than 35 with acute COVID-19.

The gene calls are TRBV6-2 or TRBV6-3 and TRBJ2-1; 8 bases are shared with TRBD2. V lost 2 bases and J lost 5; bases outside the gene matches: 8. This CDR3 spans 16 amino acids. CDR1 is MNHEY and CDR2 is SVGEGT in the germline V gene. This CDR3 reads CASSYVLGTRDNEQFF. CDR3 bases: TGTGCCAGCAGTTACGTATTAGGGACTAGAGACAATGAGCAGTTCTTC.

The chain couples TRBV2 to TRBJ1-2; D call uncertain. The V and J ends lost 6 bases and 4 bases respectively, with 9 bases between them. CDR3 size: 12 residues. CDR1 SNHLY and CDR2 FYNNEI come from the germline V gene. The CDR3 DNA reads as TGTGCCAGCAGGGAGCCCCCCTATGGCTACACCTTC. Translated, it gives CASREPPYGYTF.

This clone was recorded once. The V call is TRBV25-1, the J call TRBJ1-5, with a weak D call TRBD1 (6 bases). Trimming left V 8 bases short and J 3 bases short, with 11 bases between. The CDR3 is made up of 13 amino acids. CDR1 is MGHDK, CDR2 SYGVNS, per germline. CDR3 in DNA: TGTGCCAGCCAACAGGGTGACAATCAGCCCCAGCATTTT. This sequence encodes CASQQGDNQPQHF.

This chain links TRBV6-5 with TRBJ2-7; tentative D call: TRBD2 (6 bases). The ends were cut back, 2 bases at V and 2 bases at J, with 13 bases in the middle. The V gene's germline CDR1 is MNHEY and CDR2 SVGAGI. The length of the CDR3 is 15 residues. The chain's CDR3 is CASSYRSGTPYEQYF. DNA for the CDR3: TGTGCCAGCAGTTACCGATCCGGGACTCCCTACGAGCAGTACTTC.

The genes are TRBV27 and TRBJ1-5; possible D gene TRBD1, 6 bases. CDR3 length: 14 residues. The germline V gene has CDR1 MNHEY and CDR2 SMNVEV (reference sequence). The V gene lost 3 bases and the J gene lost 7 bases, with 13 bases spanning the gap. CDR3 loop: CASSFSQGRQPQHF. The CDR3, as DNA: TGTGCCAGCAGTTTTTCACAGGGTCGCCAGCCCCAGCATTTT.

This clone came up many times. The chain employs TRBV27 and TRBJ1-5; D ambiguous. Germline loops: CDR1 MNHEY, CDR2 SMNVEV (reference sequence). This CDR3 has 15 amino acids. V gave up 1 base and J gave up 0 bases, with 7 bases separating them. The CDR3 region has the DNA TGTGCCAGCAGTTTATGGTCAGGTAGCAATCAGCCCCAGCATTTT. Residues: CASSLWSGSNQPQHF.

Concerning this clone itself: At one end the junction does not follow the germline gene, possibly because of a read error. The gene calls are TRBV28 and TRBJ1-1, with 8 bases aligning to TRBD1. Germline V gene sequence: CDR1 MDHEN, CDR2 SYDVKM. This CDR3 spans 14 amino acids. The CDR3 bases are TGTGCCAGCAGTTTCTGGACAGGGAACGCTGAAGCTTTCTTT. Amino acids: CASSFWTGNAEAFF.

The chain links TRBV18 to TRBJ1-5, with 9 bases fitting TRBD1. V dropped 6 bases and J dropped 4; count of bases not matched to a gene: 10. CDR3 size: 16 residues. Germline lookup yields CDR1 KGHSH and CDR2 LQKENI. CDR3 DNA sequence: TGTGCCAGCTCCAGCGAAGGACAGGGGTTAAATCAGCCCCAGCATTTT. Translating gives CASSSEGQGLNQPQHF.

This rearrangement joins TRBV29-1 to TRBJ2-1, with a possible D match to TRBD1 (6 bases). The germline V gene has CDR1 SQVTM and CDR2 ANQGSEA. This CDR3 has 14 residues. V was cut by 7 bases and J by 0 bases, with 13 bases left in between. Here the CDR3 DNA reads TGCAGCGCCTCCCTAGGGGGCTCCTACAATGAGCAGTTCTTC. The encoded protein is CSASLGGSYNEQFF.

This sequence joins TRBV28 and TRBJ2-7; 8 bases are shared with TRBD2. V lost 4 bases to trimming and J lost 1 base; unmatched junction nucleotides: 9. This CDR3 has 16 residues. Looked up from germline, CDR1 is MDHEN and CDR2 is SYDVKM. In DNA form, the CDR3 reads TGTGCCAGCAGTTCTATCGGACTAGCACTTTCCTACGAGCAGTACTTC. This codes for CASSSIGLALSYEQYF.

The chain employs TRBV9 and TRBJ2-1; D unresolved. V lost 3 bases and J 6 bases, leaving 19 bases between the germline ends. The CDR3 is made up of 16 amino acids. Germline CDR1 SGDLS, CDR2 YYNGEE. In nucleotides, the CDR3 is TGTGCCAGCAGCGCGCCACCCGGGTCCGTAGGCAATGAGCAGTTCTTC. The encoded protein is CASSAPPGSVGNEQFF.

The rearrangement links TRBV5-6 to TRBJ1-6; 7 bases align to TRBD1. CDR1 SGHDT and CDR2 YYEEEE come from the germline V gene. The CDR3 contains 14 residues. V was clipped by 0 bases and J by 7 bases; unmatched bases: 1. CDR3 bases: TGTGCCAGCAGCTTGGGGGACAGAAATTCACCCCTCCACTTT. This gives the protein CASSLGDRNSPLHF.

V and J are TRBV19 and TRBJ2-1, with TRBD2 as a possible D gene (6 bases). Germline CDR1 reads LNHDA; CDR2 reads SQIVND (reference sequence). The CDR3 has 16 residues. V was shortened by 2 bases and J by 7 bases, with 18 bases between the two germline ends. CDR3 nucleotides: TGTGCCAGTAGTATAACGGGCGGGGCAGGGAGAAATGAGCAGTTCTTC. It encodes CASSITGGAGRNEQFF.

The chain couples TRBV7-9 to TRBJ1-2; no firm D call. This CDR3 has 14 residues. The germline V gene has CDR1 SEHNR and CDR2 FQNEAQ (reference sequence). The V end lost 1 base, the J end lost 4 bases, and 10 bases lay between the germline ends. This chain's CDR3 is CASSLDSEIYGYTF. Written as DNA, the CDR3 is TGTGCCAGCAGCTTAGATTCGGAGATCTATGGCTACACCTTC.

This clone appeared once. The chain combines TRBV4-3 with TRBJ1-1; no reliable D call. The ends were cut back, 4 bases at V and 4 bases at J, with 13 bases in the middle. In germline, CDR1 is LGHNA, CDR2 YSLEER. CDR3 size: 14 residues. The CDR3: CASSPVSGSTEAFF. In DNA, the CDR3 is TGCGCCAGCAGCCCCGTTTCCGGGAGCACTGAAGCTTTCTTT.